The present T cell receptor beta chain was sequenced within a study of shared clonotypes between healthy human individuals. As for this clone: The antigen remains unidentified.

Points from the study as a whole: Exclusively blood specimens were collected; tissue repertoires likely differ.

CDR1 is SGHRS, CDR2 YFSETQ, per germline. V shed 4 bases, J shed 4 bases, and the junction held 11 bases outside the gene matches. The CDR3 has 15 amino acids. Generated by immunoSEQ multiplex PCR, the TCRdb table keeps only in-frame clones and is missing some. The repertoire has about 2.1 million clones, 85% to 95% of them found once; the top ten carry approximately 1.7%. Only CD45RO-negative cells positively selected for CCR7 counted as naive CD8 cells, so terminally differentiated effector memory CD45RA+ cells were excluded. Input material: naive CD8+ T cells from PBMCs. This TCR came from a man aged 18 to 30 in good health. Some clones in this sample may be carry-over from other donors' samples. This chain links TRBV5-1 with TRBJ2-7; TRBD2 matches at 7 bases. The chain's CDR3 is CASSLGWLAEYEQYF. The CDR3 DNA reads as TGCGCCAGCAGCCTCGGTTGGCTAGCGGAGTACGAGCAGTACTTC. Combining the CDR3 with reference TRBV5-1 and TRBJ2-7 gives the whole variable domain KAGVTQTPRYLIKTRGQQVTLSCSPISGHRSVSWYQQTPGQGLQFLFEYFSETQRNKGNFPGRFSGRQFSNSRSEMNVSTLELGDSALYLCASSLGWLAEYEQYFGPGTRLTVT.